Here is one T cell receptor beta chain with its context. Its cognate antigen has yet to be identified. No base quality values were provided; no much bigger clone lies one nucleotide off. The CDR3 regions of human TCRbeta chains were subjected to immunosequencing. On the study's bioinformatics: TCRs in the repertoires were compared against a reference library of SARS-CoV-2-specific TCRs that had been generated with the MIRA antigen-specificity platform. Breadth was defined as the fraction of unique TCRs that were SARS-CoV-2-associated. Depth was defined as the fraction of total T cells that were SARS-CoV-2-associated. Using the MIRA data, each spike-specific TCR was assigned both to the spike region to which the TCR was reactive and to a CD4 or CD8 class. Log10-transformed breadth and depth values were compared by one-way ANOVA with Sidak's multiple comparisons tests. TCRdb provides this immuneACCESS table in a form limited to in-frame rearrangements. Some clones are lacking; in checked studies, under half of them reflect an unresolved V gene, and why the rest are absent is not known. V, J and clone size are those of that table, while D and trimming were read from the DNA. The sample table shows roughly 66,000 clones, and 65% to 85% are seen once. The top ten clones comprise roughly 7.3% of the sample.

The data derive from a study of T cell responses to AZD1222 COVID-19 vaccine (dated by TCRdb to about 2021). The study in broad terms: AZD1222 recipients with second doses at about 4 weeks or about 12 weeks were pooled, because spike-specific TCR depth and breadth did not differ between schedules. TCR sequencing covered 233 trial participants: roughly 200 given two doses of AZD1222 and some 25 given two doses of MenACWY control vaccine. Trial participants were enrolled into age subgroups of 18-55, 56-69 and 70-plus years, which contained approximately 150, 28 and 58 TCR-sequenced participants, respectively.

The research as a whole found: Epitopes outside the regions mutated in the B.1.351 and B.1.1.7 variants were reportedly recognized by nearly half of the unique spike-specific TCRs. A significant rise in spike-specific TCR breadth and depth was observed after two AZD1222 doses relative to day 0 and relative to MenACWY recipients. CD4 TCRs associated with the vaccine covered the entire spike protein, and the dominant responses were in regions 160-218 and 743-854. Because no samples from the day 14 peak response were available, repertoires could be characterized only after the peak T cell response. Most participants were white British and females outnumbered males, and the authors suggested that clonal diversity may have been underestimated. The 56-69-year group was small, and its depth increase did not reach significance, likely because of low power. Only five to seven AZD1222 recipients were SARS-CoV-2 seropositive at baseline, limiting conclusions about previously exposed vaccinees.

According to the study, the label for this sample's time point signals: baseline before first vaccination. Samples from vaccinated people were obtained from the UK trials COV001 and COV002, which included a single-blind randomized controlled phase 2/3 trial of AZD1222 (ChAdOx1 nCoV-19) in healthy adults. Trial participant PBMC samples were collected at day 0 and day 28 after the second dose for TCRbeta chain sequencing. CDR1 SGHVS and CDR2 FQNEAQ were looked up in the germline V gene. Between the V and J ends, shortened by 4 bases and 5 bases respectively, the junction contains 17 bases. Reading from cysteine to phenylalanine, the CDR3 counts 15 amino acids. The DNA shown is the 45-base CDR3, in frame from base 1.

The sequence was collected from an adult in good health. The rearrangement joined TRBV7-8 to TRBJ1-1, with no reliable assignment of the D segment. The specimen comprised peripheral blood, sampled on day 0 of AZD1222 vaccination. The sequenced DNA is TGTGCCAGCAGCTCCTCCCGTATAGGGCCGACTGAAGCTTTCTTT. It is translated as CASSSSRIGPTEAFF.